Below are 24 T cell receptor beta chains sequenced from a single sample in a study of cytomegalovirus exposure and HLA in healthy donors. The PCR was carried out with 60 Vbeta primers and 13 Jbeta primers. TCRdb's table, derived via immunoSEQ multiplex PCR, lists solely in-frame clones and lacks some. The data hold fewer than 120,000 clones, with around 76% observed a single time. The sample consisted of PBMCs. These receptors originate from a young man in good health and CMV-seropositive.

V and J are TRBV9 and TRBJ2-2, with TRBD1 matching 8 bases. The junction had 8 bases not matched to a gene; V was cut back by 4 bases and J by 3 bases. CDR3 length: 16 residues. Germline loops: CDR1 SGDLS, CDR2 YYNGEE. In DNA form, the CDR3 reads TGTGCCAGCAGCCGATTGAGGACAGGGTACACCGGGGAGCTGTTTTTT. Translated: CASSRLRTGYTGELFF.

Details on this clone: In the same sample, other DNA sequences code for this CDR3. The V and J genes are TRBV6-5 and TRBJ2-3, with D possibly matching TRBD1 (5 bases). CDR1 and CDR2 (germline): MNHEY, SVGAGI. Deletions cut 6 bases from V and 0 bases from J, with 13 bases between. The CDR3 length is 15 residues. The CDR3 protein is CASRGQGSSTDTQYF. CDR3 nucleotides: TGTGCCAGCAGAGGGCAGGGTTCTAGCACAGATACGCAGTATTTT.

V gene TRBV11-2 combines with J gene TRBJ1-1; 11 nucleotides line up with TRBD1. The J segment lost 3 bases and the V segment lost 5 bases, leaving 8 bases of the junction unmatched. CDR1 is SGHAT and CDR2 is FQNNGV in the germline V gene. CDR3 length equals 16 residues. The CDR3: CASSAPPGQGDTEAFF. For the CDR3, the DNA is TGTGCCAGCAGCGCCCCACCGGGACAGGGGGACACTGAAGCTTTCTTT.

In this sample, this clone turned up once. The chain recombines TRBV4-1 with TRBJ1-5; D is perhaps TRBD1 (6 bases). The V end lost 4 bases, the J end lost 3 bases, and 19 bases lay between the germline ends. The CDR3 sequence is 17 residues long. The V gene's germline CDR1 is MGHRA and CDR2 YSYEKL. CDR3 sequence reads: CASSRSSGANINQPQHF. For the CDR3, the DNA is TGCGCCAGCAGCCGTAGCTCAGGGGCTAATATCAATCAGCCCCAGCATTTT.

This clone has a single count. The chain uses TRBV4-3 and TRBJ2-1; TRBD2 matches 10 bases. The CDR3 runs to 16 residues. V lost 2 bases to trimming and J lost 4 bases; unmatched junction nucleotides: 5. The germline V gene has CDR1 LGHNA and CDR2 YSLEER. The CDR3 loop reads CASSQYSGGPYNEQFF. In DNA form, the CDR3 reads TGCGCCAGCAGCCAATATAGCGGGGGGCCTTACAATGAGCAGTTCTTC.

The sample holds one count of this clone. This sequence joins TRBV7-9 and TRBJ2-1; possibly TRBD1 for D (6 bases). This CDR3 is 15 amino acids long. Germline lookup yields CDR1 SEHNR and CDR2 FQNEAQ (reference sequence). Trimming took 1 base from V and 5 from J, leaving 12 bases between them. This CDR3 is CASSLVGQPNNEQFF. Written as DNA, the CDR3 is TGTGCCAGCAGCTTAGTTGGACAGCCAAACAATGAGCAGTTCTTC.

The J gene is TRBJ1-2, the V gene TRBV28; 9 bases are a match to TRBD1. The CDR3 has 15 residues. Germline V gene sequence: CDR1 MDHEN, CDR2 SYDVKM. With V trimmed by 6 bases and J by 4 bases, 9 bases remained unmatched. The DNA for the CDR3 is TGTGCCAGCAGGGACAGGGGTGATAGAACCTATGGCTACACCTTC. Protein: CASRDRGDRTYGYTF.

The rearrangement uses TRBV6-5 and TRBJ1-1, with TRBD1 matching 9 bases. The germline V gene encodes CDR1 MNHEY and CDR2 SVGAGI. The CDR3 sequence is 15 residues long. Trimming removed 7 bases from V and 3 bases from J; junction bases left unmatched: 9. The CDR3 here is CASIPPGTGYTEAFF. The CDR3 DNA is TGTGCCAGCATTCCCCCGGGGACAGGGTACACTGAAGCTTTCTTT.

V gene TRBV7-2 combines with J gene TRBJ2-5, with TRBD2 matching over 13 bases. The V gene end was trimmed by 5 bases and the J gene end by 5 bases; junction bases not matched to a gene: 8. Germline CDR1 is SGHTA and CDR2 is FQGNSA. This CDR3 has 16 residues. CDR3 sequence: CASSTQLAGGRETQYF. CDR3 nucleotides: TGTGCCAGCAGCACTCAACTAGCGGGGGGGCGGGAGACCCAGTACTTC.

V is TRBV5-5 and J is TRBJ2-5; TRBD1 aligns across 7 bases. V lost 0 bases and J lost 5; bases outside the gene matches: 4. CDR3 length: 14 residues. Germline CDR1 is SGHKS and CDR2 is YYEKEE (reference sequence). The CDR3 spells CASSLVDRVETQYF. As DNA, the CDR3 is TGTGCCAGCAGCTTGGTTGACAGGGTGGAGACCCAGTACTTC.

This clone was seen a few times. The chain is built from TRBV19 and TRBJ1-1, with 8 bases matching TRBD1. Germline CDR1 LNHDA, CDR2 SQIVND (reference sequence). J lost 11 bases, V lost 0 bases, and 8 bases had no gene match. This CDR3 has 14 residues. The DNA of the CDR3 is TGTGCCAGTAGTATAGAGGCGGCAGGGGGCTACGCTTTCTTT. This gives the protein CASSIEAAGGYAFF.

The rearrangement links TRBV28 to TRBJ1-5; 9 bases match TRBD1. Trimming took 3 bases from V and 6 from J; bases not matched to a gene: 9. Per germline, CDR1 MDHEN and CDR2 SYDVKM. The length of the CDR3 is 16 residues. The CDR3 coding sequence is TGTGCCAGCAGTTTGGGAACAGGGGGCTGGGGTCAGCCCCAGCATTTT. Amino acid sequence: CASSLGTGGWGQPQHF.

This chain uses TRBV9 with TRBJ2-1; weak D call: TRBD2 (7 bases). Trimming cost V 3 bases and J 9 bases, with 13 bases left between them. The V gene's germline CDR1 is SGDLS and CDR2 YYNGEE. The CDR3 is made up of 13 amino acids. CDR3 in amino acids: CASSGGGGAEQFF. CDR3 nucleotide sequence: TGTGCCAGCAGCGGGGGTGGGGGGGCTGAGCAGTTCTTC.

The V call is TRBV5-5, the J call TRBJ2-1; 10 bases align to TRBD2. The ends lost 5 bases at V and 9 bases at J; junction bases unmatched: 8. This CDR3 comprises 14 residues. CDR1 is SGHKS and CDR2 is YYEKEE in the germline V gene (reference sequence). The DNA for the CDR3 is TGTGCCAGCAGTTATTCTAGCGGGGGCGGTGAGCAGTTCTTC. As protein: CASSYSSGGGEQFF.

This clone came up a few times. The chain employs TRBV6-5 and TRBJ1-1, with D perhaps matching TRBD1 (6 bases). V was cut by 3 bases and J by 1 base, with 15 bases left in between. The CDR3 sequence is 16 residues long. Germline loops: CDR1 MNHEY, CDR2 SVGAGI. The CDR3 loop is CASSYRGGSGNTEAFF. The CDR3 DNA sequence: TGTGCCAGCAGTTATCGGGGGGGCTCGGGGAACACTGAAGCTTTCTTT.

The J gene is TRBJ1-6, the V gene TRBV6-4; 9 nucleotides match TRBD1. This CDR3 region has 15 residues. The V gene's germline CDR1 is MRHNA and CDR2 SNTAGT. The V and J ends lost 4 bases and 5 bases, in that order; junction bases with no gene match: 3. CDR3 nucleotide sequence: TGTGCCAGCAGTGTACGGACAGGGGATAATTCACCCCTCCACTTT. This sequence encodes CASSVRTGDNSPLHF.

This clone was counted a few times. J is TRBJ1-6 and V is TRBV2, with 9 bases identical to TRBD1. Per germline, CDR1 SNHLY and CDR2 FYNNEI. The V segment lost 5 bases and the J segment 8 bases; nucleotides outside the gene matches: 4. The CDR3 is 14 residues long. CDR3 DNA sequence: TGTGCCAGCAGTACGGACAGGGGTCATTCACCCCTCCACTTT. As protein: CASSTDRGHSPLHF.

This chain links TRBV9 with TRBJ2-7; 8 positions match TRBD1. The CDR3 covers 14 residues. The V segment lost 2 bases and the J segment 4 bases; nucleotides outside the gene matches: 5. Germline values: CDR1 SGDLS, CDR2 YYNGEE. CDR3 protein: CASSVSQGAYEQYF. CDR3 in DNA: TGTGCCAGCAGCGTGAGTCAGGGGGCTTACGAGCAGTACTTC. Together with reference TRBV9 and TRBJ2-7, the CDR3 gives the full variable domain: DSGVTQTPKHLITATGQRVTLRCSPRSGDLSVYWYQQSLDQGLQFLIQYYNGEERAKGNILERFSAQQFPDLHSELNLSSLELGDSALYFCASSVSQGAYEQYFGPGTRLTVT.

This rearrangement joins TRBV30 to TRBJ2-5; the D is unclear. Per germline, CDR1 GTSNPN and CDR2 SVGIG (reference sequence). The CDR3 runs to 13 residues. V lost 6 bases to trimming and J lost 5 bases, with 16 bases between them. The DNA of the CDR3 is TGTGCCTGCCTCCCCGGGTCTGGGGAGACCCAGTACTTC. It is translated as CACLPGSGETQYF.

The chain is built from TRBV2 and TRBJ1-1; D is unresolved. This CDR3 region has 14 residues. Germline CDR1 SNHLY, CDR2 FYNNEI. V lost 3 bases to trimming and J lost 4 bases, with 12 bases between them. The CDR3 is CASSEWGGGTEAFF. The CDR3 DNA is TGTGCCAGCAGTGAGTGGGGAGGTGGCACTGAAGCTTTCTTT.

The rearrangement uses TRBV27 and TRBJ2-1; perhaps TRBD2 as D (6 bases). Between the trimmed V and J ends, which lost 2 bases and 3 bases, there was a span of 8 bases. The CDR3 covers 14 residues. CDR1 and CDR2 from the germline V gene are MNHEY and SMNVEV (reference sequence). CDR3 sequence reads: CASSLGGVYNEQFF. In DNA, the CDR3 is TGTGCCAGCAGTTTAGGCGGGGTCTACAATGAGCAGTTCTTC.

The rearrangement joins TRBV7-8 to TRBJ1-5, with D perhaps matching TRBD1 (5 bases). Germline CDR1 is SGHVS and CDR2 is FQNEAQ. CDR3 size: 15 residues. The V end was cut by 0 bases, the J end by 7 bases, with 13 bases between. Written as DNA, the CDR3 is TGTGCCAGCAGCTTAGCGGGCGGGGCGGGGCAGCCCCAGCATTTT. Residues: CASSLAGGAGQPQHF. Using reference TRBV7-8 and TRBJ1-5 for the parts outside the CDR3, the full variable domain is GAGVSQSPRYKVAKRGQDVALRCDPISGHVSLFWYQQALGQGPEFLTYFQNEAQLDKSGLPSDRFFAERPEGSVSTLKIQRTQQEDSAVYLCASSLAGGAGQPQHFGDGTRLSIL.

The chain is built from TRBV10-1 and TRBJ2-2; TRBD1 might be the D (6 bases). Between the trimmed V and J ends, which lost 3 bases and 2 bases, there was a span of 10 bases. This CDR3 is 15 amino acids long. From germline, CDR1 is WNHNN and CDR2 SYGVQD (reference sequence). The CDR3: CASSDWTANTGELFF. The CDR3 DNA is TGCGCCAGCAGTGACTGGACAGCCAACACCGGGGAGCTGTTTTTT.

V usage is TRBV6-1 and J usage is TRBJ2-6, with 11 bases aligning to TRBD1. Germline V gene lookup returns CDR1 MNHNS and CDR2 SASEGT. This CDR3 comprises 18 residues. J lost 4 bases, V lost 4 bases, and 9 bases had no gene match. The CDR3 loop is CASSGWTGGVSGANVLTF. In nucleotides, the CDR3 is TGTGCCAGCAGTGGTTGGACAGGGGGCGTTTCCGGGGCCAACGTCCTGACTTTC.